This TCR beta chain derives from a study of regulatory T cells in long-lasting Graves disease. Time point here: newly diagnosed GD, antithyroid drugs for less than 3 months. TCR sequences were obtained from RNA taken from PBMCs. Diagnoses of Graves' disease were made by American Thyroid Association guidelines. An endocrinology department in Xi'an, China, supplied the patients. This clonotype showed up many times. Trimming took off 5 bases at V and 4 bases at J, with 18 bases between the two ends. Germline V gene sequence: CDR1 SGHAT, CDR2 FQNNGV. The CDR3 extends over 16 amino acids. Arm-PCR of CDR3 regions and iRepertoire HTBI primers were used to build TCR beta libraries. Each CDR3 protein is one row after TCRdb ran MiXCR on the multiplex PCR reads. The sample includes about 530,000 distinct CDR3 sequences, 15% to 20% seen only once; the top ten take 25%. This same sample was also part of a study on T cells in Graves' hyperthyroidism and ophthalmopathy. Per that study: Those patients with uncontrolled infection, other autoimmune disease, pregnancy or lactation were excluded. First-round RT-PCR of the TCR CDR3 relied on the HTBI primer set.

This sequence was found in a woman aged 40 to 65 with Graves disease. The V call is TRBV11-2, the J call TRBJ1-3, with D perhaps matching TRBD1 (5 bases). Specimen: peripheral blood mononuclear cells (PBMCs), collected at new diagnosis, from a patient treated with antithyroid drugs. The chain's CDR3 is CASSRGTVLAGNTIYF. DNA of the CDR3: TGTGCCAGCAGCCGTGGGACCGTCCTGGCCGGAAACACCATATATTTT.